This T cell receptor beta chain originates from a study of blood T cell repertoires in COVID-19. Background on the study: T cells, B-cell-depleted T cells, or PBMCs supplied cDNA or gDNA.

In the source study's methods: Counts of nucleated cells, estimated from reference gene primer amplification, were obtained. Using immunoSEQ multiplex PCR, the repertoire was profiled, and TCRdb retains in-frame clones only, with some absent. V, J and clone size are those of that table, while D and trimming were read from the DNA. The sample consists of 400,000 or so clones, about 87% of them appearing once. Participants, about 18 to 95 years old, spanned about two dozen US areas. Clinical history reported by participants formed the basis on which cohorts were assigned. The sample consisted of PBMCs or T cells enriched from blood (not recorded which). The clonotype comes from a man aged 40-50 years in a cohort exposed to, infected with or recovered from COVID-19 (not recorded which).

DNA for the CDR3: TGTGCCACCAGACAGGGTTGGTCCTACGAGCAGTACTTC. This codes for CATRQGWSYEQYF. The V call is TRBV25-1, the J call TRBJ2-7; 7 bases agree with TRBD1. The CDR3 contains 13 residues. The ends lost 10 bases at V and 1 base at J; junction bases unmatched: 7. Per germline, CDR1 MGHDK and CDR2 SYGVNS.